Described below is a single TCR beta chain sequence and its context. Amplification of TCR beta CDR3 regions was performed using RNA transcripts as template. Carried out on the TCR CDR3, a first-round RT-PCR used the HTBI primer set. MiXCR, applied by TCRdb to the multiplex PCR reads, yields one record per CDR3 protein. The sample records a few hundred thousand distinct CDR3 sequences, roughly 20% being singletons. These data come from a study of T cells in Graves' hyperthyroidism and ophthalmopathy. The CDR3 loop spans 16 amino acids. V lost 6 bases and J lost 2; bases outside the gene matches: 11. Looked up from germline, CDR1 is LNHDA and CDR2 is SQIVND (reference sequence). For the diagnoses, clinical symptoms, serum thyroxine and TRAb, thyroid ultrasound and orbital computed tomography were used.

The V and J genes are TRBV19 and TRBJ1-1; 8 bases line up with TRBD1. The sample was blood. This TCR was sampled from a woman in her forties or fifties with Graves' hyperthyroidism. This CDR3 is CASSRLEDRVNTEAFF. CDR3 in DNA: TGTGCCAGTAGCCGTTTAGAGGACAGGGTAAACACTGAAGCTTTCTTT.